The sequence of this T cell receptor (beta chain) was determined in a study of shared clonotypes between healthy human individuals (dated by TCRdb to 2019 to 2021). Regarding the research as a whole: The cohort comprised a couple of women and a few men aged 18 to 49 years. Between about 0.94 and 8.9 billion PBMCs per donor were obtained by leukapheresis. Blood TCR repertoires of roughly five healthy adults were deeply sequenced to estimate repertoire size and the extent of clonotype sharing between individuals. To increase sequencing depth and limit assay-specific biases, TCR repertoire library preparation and sequencing were carried out by different laboratories using diverse techniques. For each donor, three plates each were used for CD4 naive and CD4 memory, two plates were used for CD8 naive, and one plate was used for CD8 memory.

The germline V gene (reference sequence) gives CDR1 as MNHNY and CDR2 as SVGAGI. V loses 4 bases of germline sequence and J loses 4 bases, and the interval between the two ends is 10 bases. Inclusive of the bounding cysteine and phenylalanine, the CDR3 is 13 residues long. CDR3 DNA is the only sequence kept; it has 39 bases, read in frame from the first base. Healthy HIV-negative adults with no recently reported acute infections or vaccinations were included as donors. Every donor was a Caucasian adult residing in Nashville, Tennessee, USA. CD8 memory samples combined magnetically selected CD45RO+ cells with CCR7-negative CD45RA+ effector memory (TemRA) cells. Blood was obtained by leukapheresis, after which PBMCs were separated by Ficoll-Histopaque density gradient centrifugation and cryopreserved in liquid nitrogen vapor phase. Purity and quantity of every magnetically sorted T cell population were checked by analytical flow cytometry. Genomic DNA was isolated from each sorted fraction and quantified by UV absorbance on a Nanodrop 2000c.

TCR CDR3 regions were amplified from genomic DNA by multiplex PCR using the deep immunoSEQ assay. Genomic DNA extracted from each cell subset was distributed evenly over all wells of several immunoSEQ 96-well plates, and each plate served as one replicate. Each replicate PCR for sorted subsets received about 210 ng genomic DNA, equal to 30,000 or so T cell genomes. Purified libraries were measured with a Qubit 3.0 fluorometer, size-checked on a Bioanalyzer 2100, and measured again with the KAPA Library Quantification kit. A separate single-read 150-cycle Illumina NextSeq 550 flow cell was used to sequence each immunoSEQ 96-well plate. Per the original workflow: Because the immunoSEQ output included only junctional sequences and no quality scores, the filtering could not be the same as the filtering used for full-length reads. To assign V/J genes and CDR3, sequences were annotated against IMGT germline references using PyIR, a Python wrapper for IgBLAST v1.9. Any read was removed if the V/J assignment was weak (E-value above 1e-6), the CDR3 was missing, or the read contained stop codons, out-of-frame junctions, or ambiguous translated residues. V3J clonotypes were defined by identical inferred V gene, J gene, and CDR3 amino acid sequence. Percentage overlap between repertoires was computed as shared unique clonotypes divided by the size of the smaller repertoire. Richness of each repertoire was evaluated using RTK rarefaction, the Chao1 estimator, and Recon v2.1 estimates of unobserved clonotypes. OLGA was used to compute generation probabilities for all TCRbeta clonotypes that the gDNA method yielded from a handful of donors. TCRdb re-hosts the immuneACCESS table, in-frame sequences only. Its copies lack some clones; in the studies checked, an unresolved V gene accounts for under half of them, and the cause for the rest is not known. V and J calls and clone size follow that table, whereas D and trimming were derived from the DNA. The sample includes more than 90,000 clones, with roughly two thirds observed a single time. The top ten constitute roughly 43% of the sample.

General conclusions and limits of the study: Sampling was restricted to blood, and TCR repertoires in tissues likely differ from the TCR repertoires found in blood. Compared with non-shared clonotypes, the clonotypes found in all four sorted-subset donors had higher generation probabilities. The small number of donors limited the genetic and exposure-history diversity represented. Based on pairwise subsampling, the degree of clonotype sharing among donors was expected to be affected by sequencing depth. Naive subsets generally had larger estimated clonotype richness than memory subsets did. When several donors were compared, the shared fraction of clonotypes was around 5% for naive CD4, around 4% for naive CD8, about 2.5% for memory CD4, and 0.35% to 0.4% for memory CD8. Rarefaction of sorted-subset datasets indicated incomplete sequencing despite the large sequencing depth.

Note on this clone: The antigen it recognizes is unknown. The input lacks base qualities; no much larger clone sits a single base away.

The chain couples TRBV6-6 to TRBJ1-1, with a tentative D gene TRBD1 over 6 matching bases. The sequencing sample was made of memory CD8+ T cells sorted from blood. What the cell subset or site label conveys for this sample: CD45RO+ cells pooled with CCR7-negative TemRA cells. This receptor was obtained from a young man in good health. For the CDR3, the sequence is CASSLIGGTEAFF. The sequence in DNA is TGTGCCAGCAGTTTGATAGGGGGCACTGAAGCTTTCTTT.